The 10 T cell receptor beta chains in this list originate from one sample, sequenced in a study of radiation and T cells in renal cell carcinoma. Assay used: immunoSEQ multiplex PCR; TCRdb lists only in-frame clones, some missing. This table has about 20,000 clones, around 52% appearing once. Treatment reported: 15 Gy SBRT to primary tumor, nephrectomy 4 weeks later. The material was tumor tissue, obtained from a patient whose treatment included radiotherapy and nephrectomy. These receptors were collected from a woman aged 50 to 60 with renal cell carcinoma.

This clone was picked up one time. The chain uses TRBV5-6 and TRBJ1-2; the match to TRBD1 covers 9 bases. J was trimmed by 5 bases and V by 3 bases; bases with no gene match: 5. Looked up from germline, CDR1 is SGHDT and CDR2 is YYEEEE. CDR3 size: 14 residues. CDR3 in amino acids: CASSSDRGDYGYTF. The CDR3 DNA is TGTGCCAGCAGCTCGGACAGGGGAGATTATGGCTACACCTTC.

This clone was found a few times. The V gene is TRBV6-1, the J gene TRBJ1-6, with 8 bases lining up with TRBD1. The germline V gene has CDR1 MNHNS and CDR2 SASEGT. This CDR3 is 15 amino acids long. V was pared by 2 bases and J by 10 bases, with 7 bases of the junction left unmatched. Here the CDR3 reads CASSETPGQGSPLHF. CDR3 bases: TGTGCCAGCAGTGAAACCCCCGGACAGGGCTCACCCCTCCACTTT.

The chain recombines TRBV14 with TRBJ2-7, with 10 bases that match TRBD1. J gave up 0 bases and V 2 bases, and 4 bases lay outside the gene matches. The germline V gene encodes CDR1 SGHDN and CDR2 FVKESK. The CDR3 runs to 16 residues. The CDR3 sequence: CASSQRQGALSYEQYF. The CDR3 bases are TGTGCCAGCAGCCAAAGACAGGGGGCCCTCTCCTACGAGCAGTACTTC. Supplemented by reference TRBV14 and TRBJ2-7, the full variable domain reads EAGVTQFPSHSVIEKGQTVTLRCDPISGHDNLYWYRRVMGKEIKFLLHFVKESKQDESGMPNNRFLAERTGGTYSTLKVQPAELEDSGVYFCASSQRQGALSYEQYFGPGTRLTVT.

The chain links TRBV7-2 to TRBJ2-3; TRBD2 matches at 9 bases. The CDR3 loop spans 14 amino acids. Germline V gives CDR1 SGHTA, CDR2 FQGNSA. The trim removed 8 bases at V and 5 bases at J, leaving 8 bases unmatched. The CDR3 loop reads CASGLAGVVDTQYF. For the CDR3, the DNA is TGTGCCAGCGGATTAGCGGGGGTGGTAGATACGCAGTATTTT.

CDR3: CASSPQGAVGYTF. CDR3 nucleotides: TGTGCCAGCAGCCCACAGGGGGCCGTCGGCTACACCTTC. V and J are TRBV7-9 and TRBJ1-2, with 9 positions matching TRBD1. J gave up 8 bases and V 5 bases, and 6 bases lay outside the gene matches. The CDR3 consists of 13 residues. Looked up from germline, CDR1 is SEHNR and CDR2 is FQNEAQ (reference sequence). The full variable domain, completed using reference TRBV7-9 and TRBJ1-2, is DTGVSQNPRHKITKRGQNVTFRCDPISEHNRLYWYRQTLGQGPEFLTYFQNEAQLEKSRLLSDRFSAERPKGSFSTLEIQRTEQGDSAMYLCASSPQGAVGYTFGSGTRLTVV.

The chain recombines TRBV5-6 with TRBJ2-5; the D is unclear. The germline V gene encodes CDR1 SGHDT and CDR2 YYEEEE. CDR3 length equals 14 residues. V lost 3 bases, J lost 1 base, and 10 bases lay in between. The CDR3 DNA follows: TGTGCCAGCAGCTGGAATTCCTTCCAAGAGACCCAGTACTTC. It specifies CASSWNSFQETQYF.

This clone was seen a few times. The chain joins TRBV6-6 to TRBJ2-7; 7 bases are a match to TRBD1. The CDR3 has 13 amino acids. Germline CDR1 MNHNY, CDR2 SVGAGI (reference sequence). After removal of 4 bases from V and 2 bases from J, the junction contained 2 bases not matched to a gene. The DNA for the CDR3 is TGTGCCAGCAGTTTAGGGACAGCCTACGAGCAGTACTTC. Protein sequence: CASSLGTAYEQYF.

The chain uses TRBV5-1 and TRBJ2-5; the D gene is possibly TRBD1 (6 bases). Germline V lookup: CDR1 SGHRS, CDR2 YFSETQ. V was pared by 0 bases and J by 0 bases, with 12 bases between. The CDR3 loop spans 16 amino acids. For the CDR3, the DNA is TGCGCCAGCAGCTTGGCCGGCAGGGGCAACCAAGAGACCCAGTACTTC. It encodes CASSLAGRGNQETQYF. The full variable domain, its missing parts supplied by reference TRBV5-1 and TRBJ2-5, is KAGVTQTPRYLIKTRGQQVTLSCSPISGHRSVSWYQQTPGQGLQFLFEYFSETQRNKGNFPGRFSGRQFSNSRSEMNVSTLELGDSALYLCASSLAGRGNQETQYFGPGTRLLVL.

The chain links TRBV5-1 to TRBJ2-7; 8 bases agree with TRBD2. The CDR3 has 13 residues. Germline loops: CDR1 SGHRS, CDR2 YFSETQ. V dropped 2 bases and J dropped 3; count of bases not matched to a gene: 1. This chain's CDR3 is CASSFSGNYEQYF. The CDR3, as DNA: TGCGCCAGCAGCTTTAGCGGGAACTACGAGCAGTACTTC.

In this sample, this clone turned up many times. The V call is TRBV10-1, the J call TRBJ2-7; no reliable D call. This CDR3 spans 14 amino acids. CDR1 is WNHNN, CDR2 SYGVQD, per germline (reference sequence). The germline V and J ends were trimmed by 6 bases and 4 bases, with 16 bases remaining between them. The CDR3 bases are TGCGCCAGCAGCGGTTCGGCAGACGTGTACGAGCAGTACTTC. Translation: CASSGSADVYEQYF.